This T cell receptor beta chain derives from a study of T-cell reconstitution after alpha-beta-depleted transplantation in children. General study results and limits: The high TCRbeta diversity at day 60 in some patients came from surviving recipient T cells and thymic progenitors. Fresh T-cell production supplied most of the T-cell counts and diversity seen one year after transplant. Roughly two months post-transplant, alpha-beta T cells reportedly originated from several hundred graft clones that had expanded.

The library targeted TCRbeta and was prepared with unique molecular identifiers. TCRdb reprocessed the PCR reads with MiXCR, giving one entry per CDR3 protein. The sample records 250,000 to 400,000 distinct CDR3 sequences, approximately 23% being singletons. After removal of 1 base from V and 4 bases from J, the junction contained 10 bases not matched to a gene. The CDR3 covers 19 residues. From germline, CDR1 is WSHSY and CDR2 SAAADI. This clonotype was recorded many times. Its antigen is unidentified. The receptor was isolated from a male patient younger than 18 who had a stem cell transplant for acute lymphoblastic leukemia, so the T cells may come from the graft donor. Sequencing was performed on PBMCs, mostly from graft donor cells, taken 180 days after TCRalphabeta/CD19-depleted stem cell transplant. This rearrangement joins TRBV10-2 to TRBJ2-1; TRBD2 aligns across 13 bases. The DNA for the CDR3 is TGCGCCAGCAGTGAGTTGGGACTAGCGGGACGACACCTGTACAATGAGCAGTTCTTC. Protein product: CASSELGLAGRHLYNEQFF.